This T cell receptor beta chain is from a study of blood T cell repertoires in COVID-19 (dated by TCRdb to 2020 to 2022). Describing the broader study: The collaborator samples originated in the United States, Italy and Spain and spanned the acute and convalescent phases of COVID-19. The prospective study material was composed of cDNA or gDNA derived from T cells, B-cell-depleted T cells, or PBMCs. The dataset comprised deeply sampled blood TCRbeta repertoires from subjects exposed to, actively infected with, or recovered from COVID-19. The repertoires were made available in a free public database intended to serve as a resource for research on the immune response to SARS-CoV-2. The samples were drawn from two sources: the first 160 participants of the ongoing ImmuneRACE study, and 1,254 subjects contributed by 6 global collaborators. The sample metadata nearly always contained a de-identified subject ID, COVID-19 status, age in years and sex. Where HLA class I and class II types were available, the types were taken from metadata supplied by the sample provider, not from assay-based typing. What the study reported, not specific to this receptor: Clinical and demographic metadata were provided uncurated, with the amount varying by source and participant.

Each collaborating institution followed its own protocols to collect whole blood in K2EDTA tubes. For TCRbeta analysis, collaborators shipped samples as frozen whole blood, isolated PBMCs, or DNA extracted from either of those sample types. About this clone itself: No antigen is known for it. No much larger clonotype is one base removed from it; base qualities were not supplied.

Taken from cysteine to phenylalanine, the CDR3 has 15 residues. The kept DNA is CDR3 alone, 45 bases in frame from the first base. Germline trimming amounts to 1 base on V and 8 bases on J, with 8 as the count of junction bases outside the gene matches. Looking up the germline V gene yields CDR1 SGHTA and CDR2 FQGNSA. The immunoSEQ Assay, a bias-controlled multiplex PCR, was used to amplify TCRbeta CDR3 regions from genomic DNA. In the original analysis: Within the assay, amplification of reference gene primers was used to estimate how many nucleated cells each sample contained. To quantify the absolute abundance of each unique TCRbeta CDR3 rearrangement, sequence reads were collapsed and filtered. For each sample, productive Simpson clonality was calculated as the square root of Simpson's diversity index over productive rearrangements. TCRdb stores this immuneACCESS table with in-frame sequences only. Part of the clones is absent; in the studies checked, under half of the shortfall reflects unresolved V genes, and no reason is known for the rest. That table is the source of V, J and clone size, and D and trimming were worked out from the DNA. This sample holds 90,000 to 100,000 clones; roughly 70% were observed only once. The ten largest clones represent approximately 25% of the sample.

This TCR was recovered from a woman aged 60 to 75 in a cohort sampled during active or convalescent COVID-19. Specimen: peripheral blood. The sequence is built from TRBV7-2 and TRBJ2-1, and TRBD2 matches 7 of the central bases. The DNA sequence is TGTGCCAGCAGCTTAGTGCGCGGGGGTCCCTATGAGCAGTTCTTC. This codes for CASSLVRGGPYEQFF.